This entry features one TCR beta chain sequence. The record originates from a study of control samples from healthy donors and cancer patients. Generated by immunoSEQ multiplex PCR, the TCRdb table keeps only in-frame clones and is missing some. The top ten hold under 12% of the sample, which has 90,000 to 100,000 clones, 79% seen once. Looked up from germline, CDR1 is KGHSH and CDR2 is LQKENI. After removal of 4 bases from V and 8 bases from J, the junction contained 12 bases not matched to a gene. This CDR3 is 16 amino acids long. The clonotype originates from a woman aged 30 to 39 in good health. The genes are TRBV18 and TRBJ2-1; 9 bases line up with TRBD1. The sequenced sample consisted of blood. The CDR3 protein is CASSLQQGAGRDEQFF. The CDR3 DNA reads TGTGCCAGCTCACTACAACAGGGGGCCGGCCGGGATGAGCAGTTCTTC.